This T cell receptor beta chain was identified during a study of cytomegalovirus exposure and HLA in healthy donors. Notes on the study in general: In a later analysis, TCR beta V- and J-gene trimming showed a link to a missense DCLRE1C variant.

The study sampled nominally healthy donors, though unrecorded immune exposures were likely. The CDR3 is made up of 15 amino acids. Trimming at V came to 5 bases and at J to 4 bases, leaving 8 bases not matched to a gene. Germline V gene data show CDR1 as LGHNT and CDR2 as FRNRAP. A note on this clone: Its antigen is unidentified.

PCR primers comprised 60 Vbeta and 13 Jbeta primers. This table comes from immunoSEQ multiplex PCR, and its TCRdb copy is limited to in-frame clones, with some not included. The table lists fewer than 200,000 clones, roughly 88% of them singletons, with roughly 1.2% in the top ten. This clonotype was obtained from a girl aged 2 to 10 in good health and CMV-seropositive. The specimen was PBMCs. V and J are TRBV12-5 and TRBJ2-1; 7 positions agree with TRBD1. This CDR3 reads CASGPTGTEYNEQFF. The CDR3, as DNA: TGTGCTAGTGGTCCGACCGGGACAGAGTACAATGAGCAGTTCTTC.